This TCR beta chain was recovered during a study of vaccination effects on CD4 cells after COVID-19 (dated by TCRdb to the early 2020s). The study in broad terms: Participants received two doses of either the BNT162b2 or the mRNA-1273 mRNA SARS-CoV-2 vaccine. The study compared SARS-CoV-2 spike-specific CD4+ TCR repertoires before and after mRNA vaccination in COVID-19 convalescent patients and infection-naive vaccine recipients. The full study included over 8 COVID-19 convalescent patients and a few SARS-CoV-2-naive healthy vaccine recipients. The Oncomine TCR Beta short-read assay on an Illumina iSeq 100 was used to sequence cultures from other donors in the study. Study-level results and caveats: In healthy vaccine recipients, vaccine-induced clones were almost all SARS-CoV-2 mono-reactive, with only 1 of 255 cross-reactive with common cold coronaviruses. Limitations of the study were the small number of convalescent patients and the absence of early post-infection timepoints. Clones induced by infection and clones induced by vaccination both contracted markedly at late timepoints after vaccination, which fits with T cell responses waning over time.

To identify antigen-specific CD4+ T cell clonotypes by their expansion, the ViraFEST assay first stimulated PBMC with viral peptide pools and then applied TCR sequencing. After approximately eleven days of culture, CD4+ T cells were isolated with the EasySep CD4+ T cell isolation kit. The absence of prior SARS-CoV-2 infection in healthy vaccine recipients was confirmed by negative nucleocapsid antibodies before and after vaccination. Each well held 1.5 million to 2 million PBMC cultured in IMDM containing 5% human AB serum, roughly 9.6 IU/ml IL-2 and gentamicin, along with roughly 10 ug/ml peptides. Half of the culture medium was replaced with fresh IL-2-containing medium on days 3 and 7. Unless otherwise noted, each peptide stimulation condition was cultured in triplicate wells. Using Ficoll-Paque Plus gradient centrifugation, PBMC were separated from whole blood and then either used fresh or cryopreserved at -140C. The overlapping peptide pools covered the spike proteins of SARS-CoV-2 as well as those of the common cold coronaviruses HCoV-NL63, HCoV-OC43 and HCoV-229E. The QIAamp micro DNA kit was used to extract genomic DNA from the cultured CD4+ T cells.

Libraries were prepared through the immunoSEQ multiplex PCR assay. DNA from the CD4+ T cells that had been cultured and isolated underwent TCR beta CDR3 sequencing. The original pipeline was this. The analysis removed non-productive TCR sequences, trimmed reads to the CDR3 region, and retained only CDR3s that were 7 or more amino acids long. The MANAFEST web app was used to identify antigen-specific clonotypes by comparing expansion in peptide wells with expansion in reference cultures. To be called positive, a clone needed expansion at FDR<0.05 compared with the reference and with all other wells, an odds ratio greater than 5, and a frequency greater than 0.1% in two replicate wells. Cross-reactive clonotypes were defined as significantly expanded in SARS-CoV-2 spike wells and in at least one common cold coronavirus spike condition. CDR3 similarity was assessed by Levenshtein distance with the stringdist R package, and unrooted trees were built with ape in R 3.6.1. TCRdb carries this immuneACCESS record with in-frame sequences only. Its versions omit some clonotypes, under half of them owing to an unresolved V gene in the studies checked, with the rest unexplained. V and J calls and clone size are as listed in that table; D and trimming were resolved from the DNA. The sample table lists tens of thousands of clones, approximately 69% of them with a count of one. Roughly 3.3% of the sample belongs to the ten largest clones.

V ends up 5 bases short and J 7 bases short, with an unmatched junction base count of 16. Taken from cysteine to phenylalanine, the CDR3 has 17 residues. Only CDR3 DNA is held: 51 bases, read in frame from base 1. According to the germline V gene, CDR1 reads SGHRS and CDR2 reads YFSETQ. With respect to this clone: The specificity of this receptor is unknown. The sample holds no much larger clone one base away, and base qualities are not on file.

The chain is encoded by TRBV5-1 joined to TRBJ1-4; TRBD1 fits 8 bases in the junction. The sequences come from CD4+ T cells from PBMCs cultured with SARS-CoV-2 spike peptides, collected before COVID-19 vaccination. According to the study, the label for this sample's cell subset or site signals: SARS-CoV-2 spike overlapping peptide pool stimulation. The sequence came from a human donor who received a COVID-19 vaccine. The DNA sequence reads TGCGCCAGCAGTCGGGCCCAGGGGGCGAATGGTTTTGAAAAACTGTTTTTT. Its protein product is CASSRAQGANGFEKLFF.